A selection of T cell receptor beta chains follows, all from one sample in a study of CD8 T cells in Susac syndrome. From the immunoSEQ multiplex PCR reads, TCRdb called clonotypes with MiXCR, one entry per CDR3 protein. The data contain approximately 160,000 distinct CDR3 sequences, approximately 93% of them singletons. The sample comprised CD4+ T cells from PBMCs. The source of these receptors is a human donor with multiple sclerosis. Each CDR3 is given with its conserved first and last residue. The D gene is left open where the match is weak. Size tells how often a clone was seen (once, few, many) or the class of an expanded clone, and some rows leave it out.

V: TRBV6-5
D: TRBD2
size: NA
J: TRBJ2-3
CDR3: CASRRGTYTDTQYF
DNA: TGTGCCAGCAGGCGGGGGACTTACACAGATACGCAGTATTTT

V: TRBV19
D: TRBD2
size: NA
J: TRBJ2-2
CDR3: CASSIQAGEAGELFF
DNA: TGTGCCAGTAGTATTCAGGCGGGAGAAGCCGGGGAGCTGTTTTTT

V: TRBV7-6
D: TRBD2
size: NA
J: TRBJ2-5
CDR3: CASSLGPTSGPRGTQYF
DNA: TGTGCCAGCAGCTTAGGTCCGACTAGCGGTCCTAGGGGGACCCAGTACTTC

V: TRBV18
D: NA
size: few
J: TRBJ2-7
CDR3: CASSPGTFYEQYF
DNA: TGTGCCAGCTCACCCGGGACATTCTACGAGCAGTACTTC

V: TRBV10-3
D: TRBD2
size: NA
J: TRBJ2-1
CDR3: CAIRGTSGSVNEQFF
DNA: TGTGCCATCAGGGGGACTAGCGGGAGTGTAAATGAGCAGTTCTTC

V: TRBV6-6
D: NA
size: NA
J: TRBJ2-3
CDR3: CASLNRNPDTQYF
DNA: TGTGCCAGCCTTAACAGGAACCCAGATACGCAGTATTTT

V: TRBV12-3/TRBV12-4
D: TRBD1
size: NA
J: TRBJ2-2
CDR3: CASSHEGQANTGELFF
DNA: TGTGCCAGCAGTCACGAGGGACAGGCGAACACCGGGGAGCTGTTTTTT

V: TRBV5-1
D: NA
size: NA
J: TRBJ2-5
CDR3: CASSLGTDTQETQYF
DNA: TGCGCCAGCAGCCTGGGGACGGATACGCAAGAGACCCAGTACTTC

V: TRBV27
D: NA
size: NA
J: TRBJ2-1
CDR3: CASSLSTERWSYNEQFF
DNA: TGTGCCAGCAGTTTATCCACGGAGCGTTGGTCCTACAATGAGCAGTTCTTC

V: TRBV29-1
D: NA
size: once
J: TRBJ2-4
CDR3: CSVFSRWAKNIQYF
DNA: TGCAGCGTTTTTTCGAGATGGGCCAAAAACATTCAGTACTTC

V: TRBV6-6
D: NA
size: once
J: TRBJ2-3
CDR3: CASSYSAVLSTDTQYF
DNA: TGTGCCAGCAGTTACTCGGCAGTCCTTAGCACAGATACGCAGTATTTT

V: TRBV3-1
D: NA
size: NA
J: TRBJ1-2
CDR3: CASSQDLGYGYTF
DNA: TGTGCCAGCAGCCAAGATCTAGGATATGGCTACACCTTC

V: TRBV29-1
D: TRBD1
size: NA
J: TRBJ1-3
CDR3: CSARGGQGAIGNTIYF
DNA: TGCAGCGCCCGAGGAGGACAGGGGGCCATTGGAAACACCATATATTTT

V: TRBV7-2
D: NA
size: NA
J: TRBJ2-7
CDR3: CASSLSALSGSEQYF
DNA: TGTGCCAGCAGCTTAAGCGCACTCTCCGGATCCGAGCAGTACTTC

V: TRBV20-1
D: TRBD1
size: NA
J: TRBJ2-7
CDR3: CSAQMGDRSSYEQYF
DNA: TGCAGTGCACAAATGGGGGACAGAAGCTCCTACGAGCAGTACTTC

V: TRBV18
D: TRBD1
size: once
J: TRBJ1-2
CDR3: CASSPPGTVHPANYGYTF
DNA: TGTGCCAGCTCACCACCGGGGACAGTTCACCCAGCTAACTATGGCTACACCTTC

V: TRBV2
D: NA
size: NA
J: TRBJ2-4
CDR3: CASSDGVAKNIQYF
DNA: TGTGCCAGCAGTGACGGCGTAGCCAAAAACATTCAGTACTTC

V: TRBV30
D: NA
size: NA
J: TRBJ2-5
CDR3: CAWSSQGTQYF
DNA: TGTGCCTGGAGTTCTCAGGGAACCCAGTACTTC